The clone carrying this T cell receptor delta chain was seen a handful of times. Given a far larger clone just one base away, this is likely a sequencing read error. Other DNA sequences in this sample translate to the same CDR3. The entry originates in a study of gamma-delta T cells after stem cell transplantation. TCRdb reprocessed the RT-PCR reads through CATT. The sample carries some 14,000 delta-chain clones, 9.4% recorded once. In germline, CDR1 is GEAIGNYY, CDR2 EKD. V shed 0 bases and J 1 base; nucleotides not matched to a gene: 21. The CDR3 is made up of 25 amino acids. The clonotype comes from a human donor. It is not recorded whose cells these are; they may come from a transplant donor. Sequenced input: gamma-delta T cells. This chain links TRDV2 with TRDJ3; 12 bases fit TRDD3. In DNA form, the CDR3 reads TGTGCCTGTGACACCGTCGGGAGCGTACGACTGGGGGATACCCTAGGGTCCTGGGACACCCGACAGATGTTTTTC. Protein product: CACDTVGSVRLGDTLGSWDTRQMFF.